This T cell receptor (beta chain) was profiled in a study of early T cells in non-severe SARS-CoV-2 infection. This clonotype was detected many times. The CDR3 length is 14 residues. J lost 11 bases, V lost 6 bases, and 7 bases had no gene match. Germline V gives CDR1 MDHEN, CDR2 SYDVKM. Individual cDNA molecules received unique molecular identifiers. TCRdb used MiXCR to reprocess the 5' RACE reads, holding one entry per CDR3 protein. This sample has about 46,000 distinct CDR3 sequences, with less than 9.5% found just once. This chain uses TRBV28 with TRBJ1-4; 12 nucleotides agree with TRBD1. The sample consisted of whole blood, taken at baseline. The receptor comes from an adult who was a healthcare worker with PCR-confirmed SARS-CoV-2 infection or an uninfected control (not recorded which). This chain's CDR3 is CASSPGQGAEKLFF. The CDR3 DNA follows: TGTGCCAGCAGCCCGGGACAGGGGGCCGAGAAACTGTTTTTT.